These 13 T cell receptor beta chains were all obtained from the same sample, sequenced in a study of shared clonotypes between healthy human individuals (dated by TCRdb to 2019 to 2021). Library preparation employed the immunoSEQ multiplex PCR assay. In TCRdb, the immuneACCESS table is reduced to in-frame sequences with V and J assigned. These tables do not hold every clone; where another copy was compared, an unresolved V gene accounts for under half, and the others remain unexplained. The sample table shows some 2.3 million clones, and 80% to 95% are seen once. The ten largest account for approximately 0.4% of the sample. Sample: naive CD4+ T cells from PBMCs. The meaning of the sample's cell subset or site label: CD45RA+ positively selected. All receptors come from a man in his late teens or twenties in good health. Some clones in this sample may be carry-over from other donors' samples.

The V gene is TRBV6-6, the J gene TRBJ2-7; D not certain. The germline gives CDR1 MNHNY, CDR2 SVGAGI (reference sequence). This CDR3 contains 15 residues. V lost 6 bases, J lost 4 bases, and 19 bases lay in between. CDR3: CASSYVAVADYEQYF. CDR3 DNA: TGTGCCAGCAGCTACGTGGCAGTGGCCGATTACGAGCAGTACTTC.

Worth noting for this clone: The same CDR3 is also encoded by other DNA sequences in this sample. The CDR3 protein is CASRGGSNEQFF. The CDR3 DNA reads as TGTGCCAGCAGGGGGGGGTCCAATGAGCAGTTCTTC. This rearrangement joins TRBV2 to TRBJ2-1; 7 bases map to TRBD2. The CDR3 has 12 residues. Germline V lookup: CDR1 SNHLY, CDR2 FYNNEI. J gave up 6 bases and V 6 bases, and 2 bases lay outside the gene matches.

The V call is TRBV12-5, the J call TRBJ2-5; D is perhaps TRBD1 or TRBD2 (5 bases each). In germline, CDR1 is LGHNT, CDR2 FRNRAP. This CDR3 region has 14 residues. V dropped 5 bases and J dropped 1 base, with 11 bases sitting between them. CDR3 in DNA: TGTGCTAGTGGTCCCGGGACGGCCCAAGAGACCCAGTACTTC. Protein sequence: CASGPGTAQETQYF.

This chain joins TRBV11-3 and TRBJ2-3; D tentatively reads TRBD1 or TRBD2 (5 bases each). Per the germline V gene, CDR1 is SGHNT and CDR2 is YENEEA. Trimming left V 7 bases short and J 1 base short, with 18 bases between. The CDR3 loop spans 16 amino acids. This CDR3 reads CASTPPPGGGTDTQYF. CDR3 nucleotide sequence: TGTGCCAGCACCCCCCCTCCTGGGGGTGGCACAGATACGCAGTATTTT.

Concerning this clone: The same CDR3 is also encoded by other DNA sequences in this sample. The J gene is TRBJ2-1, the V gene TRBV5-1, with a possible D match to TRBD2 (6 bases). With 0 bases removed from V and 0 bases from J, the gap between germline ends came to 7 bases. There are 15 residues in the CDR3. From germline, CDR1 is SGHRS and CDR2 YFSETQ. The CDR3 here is CASSLEAGSYNEQFF. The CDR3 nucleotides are TGCGCCAGCAGCTTGGAAGCGGGCTCCTACAATGAGCAGTTCTTC.

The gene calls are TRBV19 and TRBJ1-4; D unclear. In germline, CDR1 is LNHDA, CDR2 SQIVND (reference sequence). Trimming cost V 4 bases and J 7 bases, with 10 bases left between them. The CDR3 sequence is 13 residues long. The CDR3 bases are TGTGCCAGTAGTAACAGCGGCGTTGAAAAACTGTTTTTT. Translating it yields CASSNSGVEKLFF.

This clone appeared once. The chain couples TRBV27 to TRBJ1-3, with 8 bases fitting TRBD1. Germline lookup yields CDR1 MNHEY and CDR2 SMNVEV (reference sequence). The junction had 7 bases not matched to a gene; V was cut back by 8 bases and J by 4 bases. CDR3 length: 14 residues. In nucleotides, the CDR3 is TGTGCCAGCTCTCAGGGGGCGAGGGGAAACACCATATATTTT. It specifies CASSQGARGNTIYF.

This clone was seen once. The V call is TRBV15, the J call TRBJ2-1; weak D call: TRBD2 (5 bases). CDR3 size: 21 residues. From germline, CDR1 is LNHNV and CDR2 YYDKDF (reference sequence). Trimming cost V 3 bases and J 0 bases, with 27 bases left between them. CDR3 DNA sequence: TGTGCCACCAGCAGGTTCCTTGCGGGCAGAAAACCGGTGAGCTCCTACAATGAGCAGTTCTTC. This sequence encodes CATSRFLAGRKPVSSYNEQFF.

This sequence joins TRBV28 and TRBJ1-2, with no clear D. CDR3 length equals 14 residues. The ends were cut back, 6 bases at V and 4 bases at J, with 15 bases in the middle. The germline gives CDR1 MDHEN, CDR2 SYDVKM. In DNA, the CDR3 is TGTGCCAGCAGCCCGGGCAACTATCCCTATGGCTACACCTTC. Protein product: CASSPGNYPYGYTF.

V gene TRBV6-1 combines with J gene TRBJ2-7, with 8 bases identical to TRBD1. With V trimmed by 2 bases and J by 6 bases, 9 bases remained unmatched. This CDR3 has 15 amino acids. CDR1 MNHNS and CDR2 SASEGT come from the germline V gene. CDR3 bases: TGTGCCAGCAGTGAAATTACCAGGGGGCGTGCCGAGCAGTACTTC. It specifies CASSEITRGRAEQYF.

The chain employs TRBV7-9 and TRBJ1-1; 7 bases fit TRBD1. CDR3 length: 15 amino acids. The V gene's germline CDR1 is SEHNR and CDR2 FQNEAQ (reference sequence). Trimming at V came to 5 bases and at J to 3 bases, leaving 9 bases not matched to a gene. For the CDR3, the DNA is TGTGCCAGCAGCCCAGGGGGTGGGTTTGACACTGAAGCTTTCTTT. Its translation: CASSPGGGFDTEAFF.

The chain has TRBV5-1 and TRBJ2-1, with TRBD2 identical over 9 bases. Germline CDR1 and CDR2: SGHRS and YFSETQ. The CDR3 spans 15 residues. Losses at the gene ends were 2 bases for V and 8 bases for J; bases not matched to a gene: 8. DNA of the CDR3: TGCGCCAGCAGCTTAATAGCGGGAGTTTTTGATGAGCAGTTCTTC. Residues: CASSLIAGVFDEQFF.

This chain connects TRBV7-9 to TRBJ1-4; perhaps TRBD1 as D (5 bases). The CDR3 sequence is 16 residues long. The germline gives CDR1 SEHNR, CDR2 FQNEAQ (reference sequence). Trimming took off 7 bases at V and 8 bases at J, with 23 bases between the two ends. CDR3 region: CASTVSGGGVREKLFF. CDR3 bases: TGTGCCAGCACCGTCTCGGGGGGAGGGGTGAGGGAAAAACTGTTTTTT.